The source of this TCR beta chain is a study of blood T cell repertoires in COVID-19 (dated by TCRdb to about 2020). Turning to the overall study: Samples covering the acute and convalescent phases of COVID-19 were provided by collaborators in the United States, Italy and Spain. The material from the prospective study consisted of cDNA or gDNA derived from T cells, B-cell-depleted T cells, or PBMCs. Nearly every sample came with metadata listing a de-identified subject ID, COVID-19 status, age in years and sex. Samples were obtained from the ongoing ImmuneRACE study (first 160 participants) and from some 1,200 subjects provided by 6 global collaborators. HLA class I and class II types, where available, came from metadata supplied by the sample provider rather than from assay-based typing. A freely available public database, intended as a resource for researchers studying the immune response to SARS-CoV-2, is where the repertoires were released. The dataset comprised deeply sampled blood TCRbeta repertoires from subjects exposed to, actively infected with, or recovered from COVID-19.

For this clone: The antigen it binds to is not known. It has no much larger one-base neighbor in the sample; base qualities were not kept.

TCRbeta CDR3 regions were amplified from genomic DNA using the immunoSEQ Assay, a bias-controlled multiplex PCR. As for how the authors treated the data: The number of nucleated cells in each sample was estimated from the amplification of reference gene primers within the assay. Sequence reads were collapsed and filtered to measure the absolute abundance of every unique TCRbeta CDR3 rearrangement. For each sample, productive Simpson clonality was calculated as the square root of Simpson's diversity index across productive rearrangements. Imported from immuneACCESS, the table was reduced by TCRdb to in-frame sequences with V and J called. These copies leave out some clones; in studies compared against another copy, an unresolved V gene accounts for under half, and the cause of the remainder is not known. Clone size and the V and J calls come from that table; the DNA yielded D and trimming. The sample data list roughly 290,000 clones, and about 90% of these were observed just once. Of the sample, approximately 2.2% falls within the top ten clones.

A second Seattle source provided samples from volunteer blood donors who had recovered from COVID-19. Collaborating institutions collected whole blood in K2EDTA tubes following their own protocols. Collaborator samples were shipped for TCRbeta analysis as frozen whole blood, isolated PBMCs, or DNA extracted from either sample type. General study outcomes and caveats: Clinical and demographic metadata were provided uncurated, with the amount varying by source and participant.

The sequence derives from a woman aged 25-40 years who had recovered from COVID-19. Source material: peripheral blood.

The DNA sequence follows: TGTGCCAGCAGTGCCGGGACAGGGGATGGCTACACCTTC. Its product reads: CASSAGTGDGYTF. Recombination joined TRBV2 with TRBJ1-2; 10 of the junction bases match TRBD1. Reading from cysteine to phenylalanine, the CDR3 counts 13 amino acids. Of the read, only the CDR3 DNA is kept; its 39 bases are in frame from base 1. Trimming leaves V shorter by 4 bases and J shorter by 6 bases, with the junction holding 2 bases beyond the gene matches. The germline V gene encodes CDR1 SNHLY and CDR2 FYNNEI.